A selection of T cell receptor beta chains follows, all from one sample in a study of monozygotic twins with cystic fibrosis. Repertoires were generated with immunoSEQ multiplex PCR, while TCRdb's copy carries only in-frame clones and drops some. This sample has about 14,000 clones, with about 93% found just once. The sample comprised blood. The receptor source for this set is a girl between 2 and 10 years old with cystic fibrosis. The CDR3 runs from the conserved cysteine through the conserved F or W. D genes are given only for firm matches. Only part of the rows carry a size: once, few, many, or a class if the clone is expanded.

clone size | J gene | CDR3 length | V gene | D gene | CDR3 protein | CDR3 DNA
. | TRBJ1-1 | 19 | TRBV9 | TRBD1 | CASSGDPTGGPALNTEAFF | TGTGCCAGCAGCGGCGATCCGACAGGGGGCCCGGCCTTGAACACTGAAGCTTTCTTT
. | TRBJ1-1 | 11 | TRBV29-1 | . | CSALLNTEAFF | TGCAGCGCTCTACTGAACACTGAAGCTTTCTTT
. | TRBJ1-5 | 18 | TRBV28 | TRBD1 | CASSFLSRDRGTNQPQHF | TGTGCCAGCAGTTTCTTAAGCCGGGACAGGGGTACCAATCAGCCCCAGCATTTT
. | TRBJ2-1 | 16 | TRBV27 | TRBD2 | CASSSLTSYHYNEQFF | TGTGCCAGCAGCTCCCTGACTAGCTATCACTACAATGAGCAGTTCTTC
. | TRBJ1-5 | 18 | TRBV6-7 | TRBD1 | CASSYFRQGNYSNQPQHF | TGTGCCAGCAGTTATTTCCGACAGGGAAATTATAGCAATCAGCCCCAGCATTTT
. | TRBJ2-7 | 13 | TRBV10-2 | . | CASRAGRNYEQYF | TGCGCCAGCAGGGCCGGGAGAAACTACGAGCAGTACTTC
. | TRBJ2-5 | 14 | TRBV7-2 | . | CASSLERAGRPQYF | TGTGCCAGCAGCTTAGAAAGGGCGGGGCGGCCCCAGTACTTC
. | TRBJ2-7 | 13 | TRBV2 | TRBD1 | CASSGDRGNEQYF | TGTGCCAGCAGTGGGGACAGGGGAAACGAGCAGTACTTC
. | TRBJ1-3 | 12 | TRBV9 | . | CASSASGNTIYF | TGTGCCAGCAGCGCTAGTGGAAACACCATATATTTT
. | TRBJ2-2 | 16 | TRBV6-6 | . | CASSQTGKLGAGELFF | TGTGCCAGCTCCCAAACCGGGAAACTGGGGGCCGGGGAGCTGTTTTTT
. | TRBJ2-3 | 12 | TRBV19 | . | CASSIGPSSRYF | TGTGCCAGTAGTATTGGGCCGTCCTCTCGGTATTTT
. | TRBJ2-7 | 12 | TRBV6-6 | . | CASSGFSYEQYF | TGTGCCAGTAGCGGATTCTCCTACGAGCAGTACTTC
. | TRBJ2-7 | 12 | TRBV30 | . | CAWSIMASEQYF | TGTGCCTGGAGTATTATGGCTTCCGAGCAGTACTTC
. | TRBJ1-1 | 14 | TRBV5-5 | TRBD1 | CASSLDRVNTEAFF | TGTGCCAGCAGCCTGGACAGGGTGAACACTGAAGCTTTCTTT
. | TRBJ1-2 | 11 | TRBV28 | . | CASSFLGGYTF | TGTGCCAGCAGTTTTCTTGGGGGCTACACCTTC
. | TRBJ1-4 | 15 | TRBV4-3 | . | CASSQGATVNEKLFF | TGCGCCAGCAGCCAAGGAGCGACAGTCAATGAAAAACTGTTTTTT
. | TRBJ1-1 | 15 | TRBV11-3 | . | CASSTREGPNTEAFF | TGTGCCAGCAGCACCCGGGAAGGCCCGAACACTGAAGCTTTCTTT
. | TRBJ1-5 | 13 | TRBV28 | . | CASSDRLNQPQHF | TGTGCCAGCAGCGACAGACTCAATCAGCCCCAGCATTTT
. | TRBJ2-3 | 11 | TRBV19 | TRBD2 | CASSIGGTQYF | TGTGCCAGTAGTATCGGGGGGACGCAGTATTTT
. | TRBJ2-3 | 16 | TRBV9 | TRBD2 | CASSVPASGSTDTQYF | TGTGCCAGCAGCGTACCGGCTAGCGGGAGTACAGATACGCAGTATTTT
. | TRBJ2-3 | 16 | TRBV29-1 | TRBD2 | CSARTTGTRSTDTQYF | TGCAGCGCTCGGACAACCGGGACTAGGAGTACAGATACGCAGTATTTT
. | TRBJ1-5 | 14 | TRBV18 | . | CASSPSGADQPQHF | TGTGCCAGCTCACCAAGCGGGGCCGATCAGCCCCAGCATTTT
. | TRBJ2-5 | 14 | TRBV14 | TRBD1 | CASSQNRGQETQYF | TGTGCCAGCAGCCAGAACAGGGGCCAAGAGACCCAGTACTTC
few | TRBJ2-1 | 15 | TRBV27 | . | CASSLLSHVSNEQFF | TGTGCCAGCAGTTTATTATCACACGTGAGCAATGAGCAGTTCTTC
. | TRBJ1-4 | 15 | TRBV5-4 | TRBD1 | CASSRQGVNNEKLFF | TGTGCCAGCAGCCGACAGGGGGTTAATAATGAAAAACTGTTTTTT
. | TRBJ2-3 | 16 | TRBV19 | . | CASSFLDRTRTDTQYF | TGTGCCAGTAGTTTTCTTGACAGGACCCGCACAGATACGCAGTATTTT
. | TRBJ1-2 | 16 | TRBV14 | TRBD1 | CASSHLDRGRDYGYTF | TGTGCCAGCAGCCATTTAGACAGGGGGCGCGACTATGGCTACACCTTC
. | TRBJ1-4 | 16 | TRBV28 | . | CASSLWGRGVGEKLFF | TGTGCCAGCAGTTTATGGGGACGGGGTGTGGGTGAAAAACTGTTTTTT
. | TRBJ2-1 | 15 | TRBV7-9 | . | CASSFLLAGRHEQFF | TGTGCCAGCAGCTTCCTACTAGCCGGACGCCATGAGCAGTTCTTC
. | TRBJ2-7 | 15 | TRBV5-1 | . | CASSFGTGEAYEQYF | TGCGCCAGCAGCTTCGGTACAGGAGAGGCATACGAGCAGTACTTC
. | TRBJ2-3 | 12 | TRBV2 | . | CASSLPGDTQYF | TGTGCCAGCAGCCTGCCGGGGGATACGCAGTATTTT
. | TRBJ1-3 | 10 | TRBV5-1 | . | CASIDNTIYF | TGCGCCAGCATCGATAACACCATATATTTT
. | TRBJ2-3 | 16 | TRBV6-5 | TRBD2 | CASSYSGGRRADTQYF | TGTGCCAGCAGTTACTCGGGCGGGAGACGGGCAGATACGCAGTATTTT
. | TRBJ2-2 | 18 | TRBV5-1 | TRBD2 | CASSLGLAGHPNTGELFF | TGCGCCAGCAGCTTGGGACTAGCGGGACATCCCAACACCGGGGAGCTGTTTTTT
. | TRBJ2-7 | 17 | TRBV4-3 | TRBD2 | CASSPGLAGGFSYEQYF | TGCGCCAGCAGCCCGGGACTAGCGGGAGGGTTCTCCTACGAGCAGTACTTC
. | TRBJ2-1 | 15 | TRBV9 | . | CASSPGPGSYNEQFF | TGTGCCAGCAGCCCAGGGCCAGGGTCCTACAATGAGCAGTTCTTC
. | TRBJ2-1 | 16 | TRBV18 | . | CASSPPGGSSYNEQFF | TGTGCCAGCTCACCGCCTGGGGGGAGCTCCTACAATGAGCAGTTCTTC
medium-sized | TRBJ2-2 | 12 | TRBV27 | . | CASSLLAGELFF | TGTGCCAGCAGTTTATTGGCCGGGGAGCTGTTTTTT
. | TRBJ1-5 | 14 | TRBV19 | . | CASSPQGSNQPQHF | TGTGCCAGTAGTCCCCAGGGAAGCAATCAGCCCCAGCATTTT
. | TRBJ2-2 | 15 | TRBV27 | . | CASSLSNYLTGELFF | TGTGCCAGCAGTTTATCAAATTACCTCACCGGGGAGCTGTTTTTT
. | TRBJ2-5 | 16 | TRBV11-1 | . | CASSLLPSGVGETQYF | TGTGCCAGCAGCTTACTCCCCTCCGGTGTCGGAGAGACCCAGTACTTC
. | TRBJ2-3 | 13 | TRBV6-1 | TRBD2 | CASKGLASDTQYF | TGTGCCAGCAAGGGACTAGCGTCAGATACGCAGTATTTT
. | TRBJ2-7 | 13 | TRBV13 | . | CATSREGAHEQYF | TGTGCCACCTCGAGGGAGGGGGCCCACGAGCAGTACTTC
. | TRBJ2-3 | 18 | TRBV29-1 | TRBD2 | CSVESGTSGSRSTDTQYF | TGCAGCGTTGAAAGCGGGACTAGCGGGAGTAGGAGCACAGATACGCAGTATTTT
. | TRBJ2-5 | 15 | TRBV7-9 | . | CASSYGLYLQETQYF | TGTGCCAGCAGTTACGGCCTTTACCTTCAAGAGACCCAGTACTTC
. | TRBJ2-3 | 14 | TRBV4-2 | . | CASSQAKTTDTQYF | TGTGCCAGCAGCCAAGCGAAGACTACAGATACGCAGTATTTT
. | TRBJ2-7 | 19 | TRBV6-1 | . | CASSEPAVGWTINLYEQYF | TGTGCCAGCAGTGAACCCGCGGTCGGATGGACTATCAACCTCTACGAGCAGTACTTC
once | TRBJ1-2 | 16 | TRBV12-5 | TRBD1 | CASTRGKGAESYGYTF | TGTGCTAGTACACGTGGGAAGGGGGCAGAATCCTATGGCTACACCTTC
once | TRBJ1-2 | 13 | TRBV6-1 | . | CASSEREAHGYTF | TGTGCCAGCAGTGAACGTGAGGCGCATGGCTACACCTTC
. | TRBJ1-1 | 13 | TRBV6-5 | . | CASSWDGNTEAFF | TGTGCCAGCAGTTGGGACGGGAACACTGAAGCTTTCTTT
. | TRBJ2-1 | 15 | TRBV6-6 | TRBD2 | CASSSLAGGYNEQFF | TGTGCCAGCAGTTCTTTAGCGGGAGGCTACAATGAGCAGTTCTTC
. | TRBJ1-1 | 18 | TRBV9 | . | CASSVGGYPGRTNTEAFF | TGTGCCAGCAGCGTAGGTGGGTACCCGGGACGGACAAACACTGAAGCTTTCTTT
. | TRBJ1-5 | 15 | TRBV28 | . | CASSFNFRGNQPQHF | TGTGCCAGCAGTTTTAATTTCCGGGGAAATCAGCCCCAGCATTTT
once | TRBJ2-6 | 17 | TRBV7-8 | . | CASSLVFWDSGANVLTF | TGTGCCAGCAGCTTAGTATTCTGGGACTCTGGGGCCAACGTCCTGACTTTC
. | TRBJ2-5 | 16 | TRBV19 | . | CASSSRIAWAQETQYF | TGTGCCAGTAGTTCCCGGATAGCGTGGGCCCAAGAGACCCAGTACTTC
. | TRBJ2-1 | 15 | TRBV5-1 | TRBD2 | CASSSGLAGYNEQFF | TGCGCCAGCAGTTCCGGACTAGCGGGTTACAATGAGCAGTTCTTC
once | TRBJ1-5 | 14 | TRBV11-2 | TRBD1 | CASSLGTVNQPQHF | TGTGCCAGCAGCTTGGGGACAGTTAATCAGCCCCAGCATTTT
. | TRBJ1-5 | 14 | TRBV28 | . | CASVSGVSNQPQHF | TGTGCCAGCGTCTCGGGGGTCAGCAATCAGCCCCAGCATTTT
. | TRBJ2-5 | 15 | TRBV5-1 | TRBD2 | CASSSMSGNQETQYF | TGCGCCAGCAGCTCTATGAGCGGGAACCAAGAGACCCAGTACTTC